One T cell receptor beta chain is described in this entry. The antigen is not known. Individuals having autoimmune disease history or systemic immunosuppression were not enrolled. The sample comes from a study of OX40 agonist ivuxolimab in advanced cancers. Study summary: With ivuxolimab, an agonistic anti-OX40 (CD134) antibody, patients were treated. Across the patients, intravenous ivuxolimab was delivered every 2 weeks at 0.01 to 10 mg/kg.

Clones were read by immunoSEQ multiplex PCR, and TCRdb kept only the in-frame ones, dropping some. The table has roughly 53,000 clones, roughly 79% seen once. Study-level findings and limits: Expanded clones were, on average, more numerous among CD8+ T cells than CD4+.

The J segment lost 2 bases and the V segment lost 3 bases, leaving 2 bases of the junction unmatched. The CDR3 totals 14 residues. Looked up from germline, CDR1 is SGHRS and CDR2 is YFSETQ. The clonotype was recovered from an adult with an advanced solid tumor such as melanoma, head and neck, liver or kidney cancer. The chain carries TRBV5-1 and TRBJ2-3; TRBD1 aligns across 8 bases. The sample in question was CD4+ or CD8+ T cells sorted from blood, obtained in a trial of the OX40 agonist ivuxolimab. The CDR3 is CASSSDRATDTQYF. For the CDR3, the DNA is TGCGCCAGCAGCTCGGACAGGGCCACAGATACGCAGTATTTT.